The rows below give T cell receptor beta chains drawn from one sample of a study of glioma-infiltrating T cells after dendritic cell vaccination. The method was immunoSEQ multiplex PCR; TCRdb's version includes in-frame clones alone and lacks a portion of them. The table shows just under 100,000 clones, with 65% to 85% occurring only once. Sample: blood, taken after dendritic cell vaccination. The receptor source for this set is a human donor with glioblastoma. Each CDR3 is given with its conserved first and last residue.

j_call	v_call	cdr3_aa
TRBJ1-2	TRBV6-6	CASSYGTGGYGYTF
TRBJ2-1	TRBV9	CASSETLGVGGEQFF
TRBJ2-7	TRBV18	CASSPSGSGASYEQYF
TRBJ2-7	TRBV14	CASSIITGYEQYF
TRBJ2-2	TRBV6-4	CASSPQGNTGELFF
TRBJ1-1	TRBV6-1	CASSETDRVGTEAFF
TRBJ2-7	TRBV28	CATMGWRTGGLLSEQYF
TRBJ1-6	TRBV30	CAWTRREGNSPLHF
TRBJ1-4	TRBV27	CASSLGGHDEKLFF
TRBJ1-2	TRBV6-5	CASTAGPARGGYTF
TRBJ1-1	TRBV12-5	CASGRNRGEAFF
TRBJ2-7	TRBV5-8	CASSLKGLAGGSTYEQYF
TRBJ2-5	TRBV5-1	CASSLSTSVGGGTQYF
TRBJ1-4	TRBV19	CASSTEQGNPEKLFF
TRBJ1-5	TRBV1	CTSSPGQGRSPQHF
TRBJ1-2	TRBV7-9	CASSLLRPTGYTF
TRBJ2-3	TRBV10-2	CASRAGGTDTQYF
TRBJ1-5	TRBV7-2	CASSSPDRGNQPQHF
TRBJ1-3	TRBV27	CASSPHPTFHSGNTIYF
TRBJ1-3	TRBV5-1	CASSLVQATPGNTIYF
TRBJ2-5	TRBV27	CASTPGLAGVGGYETQYF
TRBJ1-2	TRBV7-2	CASSLEGTIYGYTF
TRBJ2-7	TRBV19	CASSSRGLAAYEQYF
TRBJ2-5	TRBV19	CASSISGRETQYF
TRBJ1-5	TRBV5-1	CASSGSGGGQPQHF
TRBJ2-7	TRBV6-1	CASKGPGQLSYEQYF
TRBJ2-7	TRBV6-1	CATGQVYEQYF
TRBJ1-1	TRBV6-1	CASMGQEGGTEAFF
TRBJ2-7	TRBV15	CATSPRTVATYEQYF
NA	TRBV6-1	CASSMTGSLYEQYF
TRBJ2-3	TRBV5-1	CASSLAATGSKYF
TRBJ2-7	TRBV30	CAWSLVGQGEQYF
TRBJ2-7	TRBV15	CAFCGDVNEQYF
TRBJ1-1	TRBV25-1	CASSHTGGLTEAFF
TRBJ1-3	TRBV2	CASEGGFSSGNTIYF
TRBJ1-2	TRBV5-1	CASRPYGQGALSGYTF
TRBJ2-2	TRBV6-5	CASRTGFAAGELFF
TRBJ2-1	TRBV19	CASSIYGTSGSPASSYNEQFF
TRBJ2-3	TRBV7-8	CASSLRGTLDYYTDTQYF
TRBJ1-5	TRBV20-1	CSAGGDQPQHF
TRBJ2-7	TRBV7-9	CASSLLTSGRARGYEQYF
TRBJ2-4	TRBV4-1	CASSQVWDNKNIQYF
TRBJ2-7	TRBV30	CAWRTKLARAYEQYF
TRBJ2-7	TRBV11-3	CASSLGPGYEQYF
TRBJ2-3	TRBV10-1	CASSAVERQSTDTQYF
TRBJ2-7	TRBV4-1	CASSQGQGSWYEQYF
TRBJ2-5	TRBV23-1	CASSHFDPGLGGTQYF
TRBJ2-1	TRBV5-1	CASSLGQGKVNEQFF